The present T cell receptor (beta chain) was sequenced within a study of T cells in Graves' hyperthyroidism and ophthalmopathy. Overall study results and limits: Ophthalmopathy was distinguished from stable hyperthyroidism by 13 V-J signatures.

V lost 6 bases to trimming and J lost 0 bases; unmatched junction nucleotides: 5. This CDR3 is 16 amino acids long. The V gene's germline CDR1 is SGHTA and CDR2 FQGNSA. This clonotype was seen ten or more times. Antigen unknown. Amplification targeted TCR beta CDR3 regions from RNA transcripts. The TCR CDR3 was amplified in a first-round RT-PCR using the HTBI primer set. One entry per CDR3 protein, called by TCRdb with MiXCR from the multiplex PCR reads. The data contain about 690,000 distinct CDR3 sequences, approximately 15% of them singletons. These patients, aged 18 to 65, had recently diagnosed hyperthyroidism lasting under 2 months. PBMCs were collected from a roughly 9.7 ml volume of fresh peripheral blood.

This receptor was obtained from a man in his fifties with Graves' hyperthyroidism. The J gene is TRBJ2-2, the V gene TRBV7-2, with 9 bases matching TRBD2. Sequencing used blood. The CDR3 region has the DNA TGTGCCAGCAGTTCACTAGCGGGCTCGAACACCGGGGAGCTGTTTTTT. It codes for CASSSLAGSNTGELFF.